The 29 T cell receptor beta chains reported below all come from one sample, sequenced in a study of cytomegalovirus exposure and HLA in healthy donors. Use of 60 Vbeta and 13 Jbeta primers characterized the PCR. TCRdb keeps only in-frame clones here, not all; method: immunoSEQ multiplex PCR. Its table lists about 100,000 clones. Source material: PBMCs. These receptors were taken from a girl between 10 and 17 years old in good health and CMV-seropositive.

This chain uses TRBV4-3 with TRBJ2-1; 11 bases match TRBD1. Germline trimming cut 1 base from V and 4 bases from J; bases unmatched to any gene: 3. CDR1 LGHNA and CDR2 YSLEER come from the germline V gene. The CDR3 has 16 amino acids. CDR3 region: CASSQVGQGVYNEQFF. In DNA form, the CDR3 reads TGCGCCAGCAGCCAAGTGGGACAGGGGGTTTACAATGAGCAGTTCTTC.

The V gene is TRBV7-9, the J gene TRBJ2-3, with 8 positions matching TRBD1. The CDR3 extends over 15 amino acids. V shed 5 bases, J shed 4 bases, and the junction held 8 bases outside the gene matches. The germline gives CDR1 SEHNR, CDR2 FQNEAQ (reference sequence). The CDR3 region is CASSPGQGEADTQYF. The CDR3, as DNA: TGTGCCAGCAGCCCTGGACAGGGAGAGGCAGATACGCAGTATTTT.

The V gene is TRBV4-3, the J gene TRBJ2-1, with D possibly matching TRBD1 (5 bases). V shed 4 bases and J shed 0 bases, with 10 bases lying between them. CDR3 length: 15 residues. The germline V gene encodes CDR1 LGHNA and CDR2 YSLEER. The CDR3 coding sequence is TGCGCCAGCAGCCCTCGTGACAGCTCCTACAATGAGCAGTTCTTC. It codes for CASSPRDSSYNEQFF.

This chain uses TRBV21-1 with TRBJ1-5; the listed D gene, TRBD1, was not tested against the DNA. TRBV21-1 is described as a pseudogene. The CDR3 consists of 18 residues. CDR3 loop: CASSTRELQGDRNQPQHF. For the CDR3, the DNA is TGTGCCAGCAGCACGAGGGAACTACAGGGGGATCGAAATCAGCCCCAGCATTTT.

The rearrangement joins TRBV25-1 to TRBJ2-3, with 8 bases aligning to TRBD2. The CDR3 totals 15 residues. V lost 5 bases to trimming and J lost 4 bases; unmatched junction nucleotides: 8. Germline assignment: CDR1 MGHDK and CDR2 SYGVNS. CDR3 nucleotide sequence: TGTGCCAGCAGTCCGGTAGCGGGGCGCTCAGATACGCAGTATTTT. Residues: CASSPVAGRSDTQYF.

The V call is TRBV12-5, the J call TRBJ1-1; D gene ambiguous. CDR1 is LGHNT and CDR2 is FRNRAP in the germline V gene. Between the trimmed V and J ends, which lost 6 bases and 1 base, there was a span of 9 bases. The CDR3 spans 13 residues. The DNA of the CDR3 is TGTGCTAGTGGCCGCGTCCCGAACACTGAAGCTTTCTTT. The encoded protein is CASGRVPNTEAFF.

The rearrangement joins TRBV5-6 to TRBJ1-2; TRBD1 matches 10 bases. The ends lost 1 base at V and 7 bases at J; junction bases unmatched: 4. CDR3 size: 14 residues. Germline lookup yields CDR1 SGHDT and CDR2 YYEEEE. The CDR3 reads CASSLRDRGGGYTF. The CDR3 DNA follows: TGTGCCAGCAGCTTGAGGGACAGGGGTGGTGGCTACACCTTC.

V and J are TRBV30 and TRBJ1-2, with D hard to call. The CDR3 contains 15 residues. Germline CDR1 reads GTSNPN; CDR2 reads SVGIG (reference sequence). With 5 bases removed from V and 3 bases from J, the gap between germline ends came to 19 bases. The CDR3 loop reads CAWESQLGIYYGYTF. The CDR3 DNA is TGTGCCTGGGAATCACAGTTAGGAATCTACTATGGCTACACCTTC.

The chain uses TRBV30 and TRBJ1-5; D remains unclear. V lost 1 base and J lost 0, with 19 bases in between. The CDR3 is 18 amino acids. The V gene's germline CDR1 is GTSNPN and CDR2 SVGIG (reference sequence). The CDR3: CAWSAPNRKSYSNQPQHF. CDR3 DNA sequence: TGTGCCTGGAGTGCGCCTAACAGAAAAAGCTATAGCAATCAGCCCCAGCATTTT.

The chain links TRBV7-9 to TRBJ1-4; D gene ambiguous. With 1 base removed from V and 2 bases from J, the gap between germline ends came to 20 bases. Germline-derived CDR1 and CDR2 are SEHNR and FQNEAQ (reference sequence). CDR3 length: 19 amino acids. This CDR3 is CASSLGTTDRGNTNEKLFF. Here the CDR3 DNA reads TGTGCCAGCAGCTTAGGAACTACAGACCGCGGGAACACTAATGAAAAACTGTTTTTT.

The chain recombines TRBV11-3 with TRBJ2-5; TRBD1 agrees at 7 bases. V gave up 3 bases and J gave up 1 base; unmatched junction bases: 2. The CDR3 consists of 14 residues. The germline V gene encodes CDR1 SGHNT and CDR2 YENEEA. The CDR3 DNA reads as TGTGCCAGCAGCTTCGGACAGGTCCAAGAGACCCAGTACTTC. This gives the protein CASSFGQVQETQYF.

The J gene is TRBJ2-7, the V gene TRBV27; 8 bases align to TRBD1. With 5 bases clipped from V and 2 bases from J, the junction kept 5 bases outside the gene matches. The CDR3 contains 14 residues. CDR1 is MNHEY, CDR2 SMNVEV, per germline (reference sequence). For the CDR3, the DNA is TGTGCCAGCAGTCCACGGACAGGGCCCTACGAGCAGTACTTC. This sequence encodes CASSPRTGPYEQYF.

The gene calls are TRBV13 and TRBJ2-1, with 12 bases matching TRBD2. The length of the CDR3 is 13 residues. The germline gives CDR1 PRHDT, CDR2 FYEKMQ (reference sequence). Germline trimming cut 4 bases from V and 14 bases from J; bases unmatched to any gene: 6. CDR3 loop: CASSSLAGGQKFF. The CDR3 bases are TGTGCCAGCAGCTCACTAGCGGGGGGTCAAAAGTTCTTC.

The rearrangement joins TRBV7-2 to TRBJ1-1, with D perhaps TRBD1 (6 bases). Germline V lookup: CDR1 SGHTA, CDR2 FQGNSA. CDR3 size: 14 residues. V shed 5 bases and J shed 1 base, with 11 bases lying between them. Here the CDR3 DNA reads TGTGCCAGCAGCCCGACAGGATCGAACACTGAAGCTTTCTTT. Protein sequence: CASSPTGSNTEAFF. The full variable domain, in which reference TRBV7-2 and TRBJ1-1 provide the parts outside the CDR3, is GAGVSQSPSNKVTEKGKDVELRCDPISGHTALYWYRQSLGQGLEFLIYFQGNSAPDKSGLPSDRFSAERTGGSVSTLTIQRTQQEDSAVYLCASSPTGSNTEAFFGQGTRLTVV.

Here the CDR3 DNA reads TGTGCCAGCAGCCCCATTTCGGGGGTAGCCTACAATGAGCAGTTCTTC. This encodes CASSPISGVAYNEQFF. The chain joins TRBV7-2 to TRBJ2-1; TRBD2 might be the D (6 bases). The V end lost 5 bases, the J end lost 2 bases, and 16 bases lay between the germline ends. CDR1 SGHTA and CDR2 FQGNSA come from the germline V gene. The CDR3 is 16 residues long.

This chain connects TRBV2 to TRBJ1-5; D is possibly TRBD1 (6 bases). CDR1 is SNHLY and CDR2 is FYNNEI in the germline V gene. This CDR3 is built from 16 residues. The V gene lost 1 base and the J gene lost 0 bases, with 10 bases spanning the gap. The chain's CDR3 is CASSEVDRSSNQPQHF. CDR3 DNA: TGTGCCAGCAGTGAAGTGGACAGATCTAGCAATCAGCCCCAGCATTTT.

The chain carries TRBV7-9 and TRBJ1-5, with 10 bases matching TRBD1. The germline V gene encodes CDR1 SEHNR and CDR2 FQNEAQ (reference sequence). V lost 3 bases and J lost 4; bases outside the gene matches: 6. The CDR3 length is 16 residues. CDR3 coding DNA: TGTGCCAGCAGCTTCGGCTGGGACAGGGGAAATCAGCCCCAGCATTTT. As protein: CASSFGWDRGNQPQHF.

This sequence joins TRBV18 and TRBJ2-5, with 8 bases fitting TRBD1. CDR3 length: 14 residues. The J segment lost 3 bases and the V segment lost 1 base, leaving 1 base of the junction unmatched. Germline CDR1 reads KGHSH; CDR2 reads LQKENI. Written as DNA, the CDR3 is TGTGCCAGCTCACCACAGACAGGGGAAGAGACCCAGTACTTC. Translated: CASSPQTGEETQYF.

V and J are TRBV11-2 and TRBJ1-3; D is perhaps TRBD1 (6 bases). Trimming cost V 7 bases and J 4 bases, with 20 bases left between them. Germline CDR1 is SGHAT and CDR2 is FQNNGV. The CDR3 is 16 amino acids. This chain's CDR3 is CASTINAGAQGNTIYF. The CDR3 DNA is TGTGCCAGCACCATAAACGCGGGGGCGCAAGGAAACACCATATATTTT.

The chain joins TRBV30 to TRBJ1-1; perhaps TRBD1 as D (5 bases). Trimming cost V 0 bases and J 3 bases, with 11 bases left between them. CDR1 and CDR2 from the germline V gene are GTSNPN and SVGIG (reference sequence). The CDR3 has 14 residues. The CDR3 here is CAWSVRQGDTEAFF. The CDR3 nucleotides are TGTGCCTGGAGTGTACGTCAGGGTGACACTGAAGCTTTCTTT.

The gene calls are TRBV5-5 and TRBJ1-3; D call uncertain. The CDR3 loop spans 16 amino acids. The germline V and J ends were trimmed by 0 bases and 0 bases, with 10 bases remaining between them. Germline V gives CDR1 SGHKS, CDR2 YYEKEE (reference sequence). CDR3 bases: TGTGCCAGCAGCTTGGGTACATCCTTCTCTGGAAACACCATATATTTT. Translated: CASSLGTSFSGNTIYF. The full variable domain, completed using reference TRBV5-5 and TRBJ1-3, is DAGVTQSPTHLIKTRGQQVTLRCSPISGHKSVSWYQQVLGQGPQFIFQYYEKEERGRGNFPDRFSARQFPNYSSELNVNALLLGDSALYLCASSLGTSFSGNTIYFGEGSWLTVV.

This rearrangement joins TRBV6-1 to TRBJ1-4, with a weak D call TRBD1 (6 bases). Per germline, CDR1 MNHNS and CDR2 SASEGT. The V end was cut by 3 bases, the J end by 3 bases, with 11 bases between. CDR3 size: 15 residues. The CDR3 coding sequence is TGTGCCAGCAGTGATGGGGGCGAATCTAATGAAAAACTGTTTTTT. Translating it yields CASSDGGESNEKLFF.

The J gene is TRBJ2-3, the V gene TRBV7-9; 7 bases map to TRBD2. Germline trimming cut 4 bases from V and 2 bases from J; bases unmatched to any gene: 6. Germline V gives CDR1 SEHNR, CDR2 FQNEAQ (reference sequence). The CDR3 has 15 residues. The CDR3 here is CASSSPGGSTDTQYF. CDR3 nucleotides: TGTGCCAGCAGCTCTCCGGGGGGTTCCACAGATACGCAGTATTTT. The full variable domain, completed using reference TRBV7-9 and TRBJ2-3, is DTGVSQNPRHKITKRGQNVTFRCDPISEHNRLYWYRQTLGQGPEFLTYFQNEAQLEKSRLLSDRFSAERPKGSFSTLEIQRTEQGDSAMYLCASSSPGGSTDTQYFGPGTRLTVL.

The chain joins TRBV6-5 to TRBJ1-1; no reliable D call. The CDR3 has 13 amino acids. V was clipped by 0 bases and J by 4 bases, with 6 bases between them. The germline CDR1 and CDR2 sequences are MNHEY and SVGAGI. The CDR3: CASSYSTVTEAFF. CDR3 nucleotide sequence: TGTGCCAGCAGTTACTCAACTGTCACTGAAGCTTTCTTT.

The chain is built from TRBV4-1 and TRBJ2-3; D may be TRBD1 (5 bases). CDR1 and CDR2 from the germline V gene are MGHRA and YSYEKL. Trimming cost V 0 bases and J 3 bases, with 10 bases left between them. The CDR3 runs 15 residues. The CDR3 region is CASSQEWAGTDTQYF. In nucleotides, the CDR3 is TGCGCCAGCAGCCAAGAATGGGCAGGGACAGATACGCAGTATTTT.

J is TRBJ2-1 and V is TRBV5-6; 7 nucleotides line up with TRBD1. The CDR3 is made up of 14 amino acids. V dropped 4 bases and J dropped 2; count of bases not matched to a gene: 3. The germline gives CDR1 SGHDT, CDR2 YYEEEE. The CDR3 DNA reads TGTGCCAGCAGCACCGGGACAGCCTACAATGAGCAGTTCTTC. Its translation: CASSTGTAYNEQFF.

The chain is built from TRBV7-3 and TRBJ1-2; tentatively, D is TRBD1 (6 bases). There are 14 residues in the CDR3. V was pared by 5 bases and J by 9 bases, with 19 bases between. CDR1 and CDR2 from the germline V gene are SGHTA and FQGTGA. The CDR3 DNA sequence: TGTGCCAGCAGCCAGCAGGGGTCCGACAGTAGCTACACCTTC. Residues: CASSQQGSDSSYTF.

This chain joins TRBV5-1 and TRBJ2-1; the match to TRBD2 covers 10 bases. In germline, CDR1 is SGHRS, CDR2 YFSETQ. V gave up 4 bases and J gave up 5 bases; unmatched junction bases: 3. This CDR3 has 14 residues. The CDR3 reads CASSAGTSDNEQFF. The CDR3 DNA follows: TGCGCCAGCAGCGCCGGGACTAGCGACAATGAGCAGTTCTTC.

DNA of the CDR3: TGTGCCAGTAGTTCCCAACAGGCAGATACGCAGTATTTT. Protein sequence: CASSSQQADTQYF. This chain links TRBV19 with TRBJ2-3, with a weak D call TRBD1 (5 bases). With 5 bases removed from V and 4 bases from J, the gap between germline ends came to 10 bases. Looked up from germline, CDR1 is LNHDA and CDR2 is SQIVND (reference sequence). The CDR3 sequence is 13 residues long.